This is a list of T cell receptor beta chains from one sample in a study of patients and donors after allogeneic stem cell transplantation. TCRdb processed the RT-PCR reads anew with MiXCR; each CDR3 protein has one entry. This sample has tens of thousands of distinct CDR3 sequences, with less than 5% found just once. The specimen was blood, either unsorted or a sorted T cell fraction (not recorded which). The receptors were sampled from a human donor who was either an allogeneic HSCT recipient or a stem cell or donor lymphocyte infusion donor (not recorded which). It is not recorded whose cells these are; they may come from a transplant donor. CDR3s include the opening cysteine and the closing phenylalanine or tryptophan. The D gene is left open where the match is weak. Not every row has a clone size; where given, it reads once, few, many or a size class.

j_call cdr3_length v_call d_call clone_size cdr3_aa cdr3_nt
TRBJ2-1 17 TRBV7-9 . many CASSPFPGSRPGYEQFF TGTGCCAGCAGCCCCTTTCCCGGGAGCCGCCCCGGCTATGAGCAGTTCTTC
TRBJ2-5 12 TRBV20-1 . . CSARRDGETQYF TGCAGTGCTAGGCGGGATGGGGAGACCCAGTACTTC
TRBJ1-2 14 TRBV6-1 . few CASAKRGEDYGYTF TGTGCCAGCGCCAAGCGAGGGGAGGACTATGGCTACACCTTC
TRBJ1-5 16 TRBV19 . few CASSILGGSGNQPQHF TGTGCCAGTAGTATCCTCGGGGGGAGCGGCAATCAGCCCCAGCATTTT
TRBJ2-7 12 TRBV30 . many CAWSVSSYEQYF TGTGCCTGGAGTGTAAGTTCCTACGAGCAGTACTTC
TRBJ2-7 14 TRBV5-1 . many CASSSGVRGGVTYF TGCGCCAGCAGCTCCGGGGTTAGGGGGGGCGTAACGTACTTC
TRBJ2-1 15 TRBV20-1 TRBD2 many CSARAQGRVRNEQFF TGCAGTGCTAGAGCCCAAGGGAGGGTGCGGAATGAGCAGTTCTTC
TRBJ1-2 15 TRBV14 . many CASSQALTGAAGYTF TGTGCCAGCAGCCAAGCCTTGACCGGTGCGGCCGGCTACACCTTC
TRBJ2-1 16 TRBV6-2/TRBV6-3 . many CASSSPQADSYNEQFF TGTGCCAGCAGCTCACCCCAAGCTGACTCCTACAATGAGCAGTTCTTC
TRBJ1-2 14 TRBV3-1 . many CASSQDYRGGGYTF TGTGCCAGCAGCCAAGATTATCGGGGTGGTGGCTACACCTTC
TRBJ2-3 13 TRBV7-3 . many CASSTRLADTQYF TGTGCCAGCAGCACCCGACTAGCAGATACGCAGTATTTT
TRBJ1-5 15 TRBV9 . many CASSATGTSNQPQHF TGTGCCAGCAGCGCTACAGGGACTAGCAATCAGCCCCAGCATTTT
TRBJ2-2 15 TRBV9 TRBD2 many CASSVKAGGTGELFF TGTGCCAGCAGCGTGAAAGCGGGAGGCACCGGGGAGCTGTTTTTT
TRBJ1-4 15 TRBV19 . many CASSIFDVQNEKLFF TGTGCCAGTAGTATCTTCGACGTCCAGAATGAAAAACTGTTTTTT
TRBJ2-7 16 TRBV10-3 TRBD2 few CAISATSGRRAYEQYF TGTGCCATCAGTGCGACTAGCGGGAGGAGAGCCTACGAGCAGTACTTC
TRBJ2-1 15 TRBV24-1 TRBD2 many CATSDLTGGINEQFF TGTGCCACCAGTGATTTAACGGGAGGGATCAATGAGCAGTTCTTC
TRBJ1-2 12 TRBV5-1 . many CASSGARDGYTF TGCGCCAGCAGCGGCGCCAGGGACGGCTACACCTTC
TRBJ2-3 12 TRBV2 . many CASRYGTDTQYF TGTGCCAGTCGTTATGGCACAGATACGCAGTATTTT
TRBJ2-2 12 TRBV7-9 . many CASSPVVGELFF TGTGCCAGCAGCCCTGTAGTCGGGGAGCTGTTTTTT
TRBJ1-4 14 TRBV12-3/TRBV12-4 . many CASSLWDINEKLFF TGTGCCAGCAGCCTCTGGGACATTAATGAAAAACTGTTTTTT
TRBJ1-5 12 TRBV4-2 . many CASSQVGQPQHF TGTGCCAGCAGCCAAGTCGGTCAGCCCCAGCATTTT
TRBJ2-3 15 TRBV18 . many CASSRESWELDTQYF TGTGCCAGCTCACGTGAATCGTGGGAGCTAGATACGCAGTATTTT
TRBJ2-7 14 TRBV5-1 TRBD2 many CASSSSGRAGEQYF TGCGCCAGCAGCTCTAGCGGGAGGGCCGGCGAGCAGTACTTC
TRBJ2-1 15 TRBV24-1 . many CATSGGQGVNNEQFF TGTGCCACCAGTGGGGGCCAGGGCGTTAATAATGAGCAGTTCTTC
TRBJ1-1 15 TRBV20-1 . . CSARMGASGNTEAFF TGCAGTGCTAGAATGGGGGCGTCAGGGAACACTGAAGCTTTCTTT
TRBJ2-3 14 TRBV6-1 . . CASRPQGGTDTQYF TGTGCCAGCAGACCACAGGGTGGGACAGATACGCAGTATTTT
TRBJ1-1 14 TRBV9 . many CASSVSGMNTEAFF TGTGCCAGCAGCGTCAGTGGCATGAACACTGAAGCTTTCTTT
TRBJ1-5 16 TRBV18 . many CASSPPGSREGQPQHF TGTGCCAGCTCACCACCGGGTTCGAGGGAGGGGCAGCCCCAGCATTTT
TRBJ1-1 10 TRBV29-1 . many CSASNTEAFF TGCAGCGCCTCGAACACTGAAGCTTTCTTT
TRBJ1-5 14 TRBV19 . . CASRYPGGIQPQHF TGTGCCAGTAGATACCCCGGGGGGATTCAGCCCCAGCATTTT
TRBJ1-2 12 TRBV6-1 . few CASNELNYGYTF TGTGCCAGCAACGAATTGAACTATGGCTACACCTTC
TRBJ1-1 16 TRBV5-6 . many CASSPFVGQTNTEAFF TGTGCCAGCAGCCCCTTTGTAGGACAGACCAACACTGAAGCTTTCTTT